The rows below give T cell receptor beta chains drawn from one sample of a study of T cell changes during pregnancy in multiple sclerosis. Assay: immunoSEQ multiplex PCR; the TCRdb copy retains only in-frame clones and omits some. The sample shows roughly 24,000 clones, over 75% of them seen only once. This specimen consisted of CD8+ T cells from peripheral blood mononuclear cells, obtained after pregnancy. The receptors come from a female donor with multiple sclerosis, enrolled in a pregnancy study. The CDR3 runs from the conserved cysteine through the conserved F or W. Fields, in order: D gene, J gene, V gene, clone size, CDR3 DNA, CDR3 protein. A D gene is named only where the DNA matches it firmly. Only part of the rows carry a size: once, few, many, or a class if the clone is expanded.

>-|TRBJ2-1|TRBV5-4|-
TGTGCCAGCAGCTTGGAAGGGGGGGATTACAATGAGCAGTTCTTC
CASSLEGGDYNEQFF
>-|TRBJ2-4|TRBV27|-
TGTGCCAGCAGTTTAGGGCTGGGGGCAGCCAAAAACATTCAGTACTTC
CASSLGLGAAKNIQYF
>TRBD1|TRBJ2-1|TRBV28|-
TGTGCCAGCAGTCGGGGACAGGGACGCTCCAGCAATGAGCAGTTCTTC
CASSRGQGRSSNEQFF
>-|TRBJ1-2|TRBV9|-
TGTGCCAGCAGCGTAGTGGCAGGGTTCTGGTATGGCTACACCTTC
CASSVVAGFWYGYTF
>-|TRBJ1-4|TRBV6-4|-
TGTGCCAGCAGTGACTCAGGACAGCCTAATGAAAAACTGTTTTTT
CASSDSGQPNEKLFF
>TRBD1|TRBJ2-1|TRBV28|-
TGTGCCAGCAGTTACCTGACCGGGACAGGGGGGGCCTATGAGCAGTTCTTC
CASSYLTGTGGAYEQFF
>TRBD2|TRBJ2-7|TRBV5-1|once
TGCGCCAGCAGCTTGGCTCCCCATGGGGAGGGTGGCTACGAGCAGTACTTC
CASSLAPHGEGGYEQYF
>TRBD2|TRBJ2-3|TRBV6-6|-
TGTGCCAGCAGCCTCGGACTAGCGACGGGTACAGATACGCAGTATTTT
CASSLGLATGTDTQYF
>TRBD2|TRBJ2-6|TRBV9|-
TGTGCCGGCAGCGTGGAACCGGGACTAGCGGGAGGGGGAGGGGCCAACGTCCTGACTTTC
CAGSVEPGLAGGGGANVLTF
>-|TRBJ2-1|TRBV7-9|once
TGTGCCAGCAGCGCCACGAAGGCGGGCTACAATGAGCAGTTCTTC
CASSATKAGYNEQFF
>TRBD2|TRBJ2-1|TRBV7-2|once
TGTGCCAGCAGCTTAGCGGTAACTAGCGGGAGCTATGAGCAGTTCTTC
CASSLAVTSGSYEQFF
>-|TRBJ1-1|TRBV7-4|-
TGTGCCAGCAGCTCTCTCAGGGCGAAGTCGCGCGTGAACACTGAAGCTTTCTTT
CASSSLRAKSRVNTEAFF
>-|TRBJ2-1|TRBV5-6|few
TGTGCCAGCAGCTCTCAGGGGGGCCAAATGGACAATGAGCAGTTCTTC
CASSSQGGQMDNEQFF
>-|TRBJ2-5|TRBV19|-
TGTGCCAGTAGTATTTCGCCCTCACCCCAGGAGACCCAGTACTTC
CASSISPSPQETQYF
>TRBD2|TRBJ2-5|TRBV5-4|-
TGTGCCAGCAGCTTGGACGGACTAGCGGGAGGGCCATTAGAGACCCAGTACTTC
CASSLDGLAGGPLETQYF
>TRBD1|TRBJ1-2|TRBV6-6|-
TGTGCCAGCAGTTATTCCAGGGGGCAAGATGGCTACACCTTC
CASSYSRGQDGYTF
>TRBD2|TRBJ2-3|TRBV9|-
TGTGCCAGCACCGGACTAGCGGGTTCTAGCACAGATACGCAGTATTTT
CASTGLAGSSTDTQYF
>-|TRBJ2-3|TRBV21-1|-
TGTGCCAGCAGCAAAGTGCGGCAAACTAGCACAGATACGCAGTATTTT
CASSKVRQTSTDTQYF
>TRBD2|TRBJ2-3|TRBV28|-
TGTGCCAGCAGTTCGGGACTAGCGGAACTCACAGATACGCAGTATTTT
CASSSGLAELTDTQYF
>-|TRBJ2-7|TRBV4-3|-
TGCGCCAGCAGCCAAGAAAGAACCGGGAGCTACGAGCAGTACTTC
CASSQERTGSYEQYF
>-|TRBJ1-2|TRBV10-2|-
TGCGCCAGCAGTGGGGGGCAAGGTGGCTACACCTTC
CASSGGQGGYTF
>TRBD1|TRBJ1-4|TRBV29-1|-
TGCAGCGGGACAGGGGGGGCTAATGAAAAACTGTTTTTT
CSGTGGANEKLFF
>-|TRBJ2-1|TRBV29-1|-
TGCAGCGTTACTATCGATAGCTCCTACAATGAGCAGTTCTTC
CSVTIDSSYNEQFF
>TRBD1|TRBJ1-2|TRBV10-3|-
TGTGCCATCAGGACAGGGTTGTATAACTATGGCTACACCTTC
CAIRTGLYNYGYTF
>-|TRBJ2-7|TRBV6-5|-
TGTGCCAGCAGTTACTCGTCGGGACTCCTCTACGAGCAGTACTTC
CASSYSSGLLYEQYF
>-|TRBJ1-1|TRBV25-1|-
TGTGCCAGCAGTTACCGGGGGAGGGTTGGCACTGAAGCTTTCTTT
CASSYRGRVGTEAFF
>TRBD2|TRBJ2-1|TRBV4-1|-
TGCGCCAGCAGCCAAGATACTAGCGGCTACAATGAGCAGTTCTTC
CASSQDTSGYNEQFF
>TRBD1|TRBJ1-2|TRBV9|few
TGTGCCAGCAGCAAACAGGGGGGGACGGACTATGGCTACACCTTC
CASSKQGGTDYGYTF
>-|TRBJ1-5|TRBV2|-
TGTGCCAGCAGGGAGGACGGGAATCAGCCCCAGCATTTT
CASREDGNQPQHF
>-|TRBJ1-1|TRBV6-1|once
TGTGCCAGCAGGGCTATTTTGGGCGCTGAAGCTTTCTTT
CASRAILGAEAFF
>TRBD1|TRBJ1-4|TRBV7-9|once
TGTGCCAGCAGCCATGGACAGGGGGAGGGCTACGAAAAACTGTTTTTT
CASSHGQGEGYEKLFF
>TRBD2|TRBJ2-7|TRBV6-5|-
TGTGCCAGCAGTTACAGCGGGGGCAAAGGCGAGCAGTACTTC
CASSYSGGKGEQYF
>-|TRBJ2-7|TRBV7-2|-
TGTGCCAGCAGCTTAGGCGGGGCGACCTACGAGCAGTACTTC
CASSLGGATYEQYF
>TRBD2|TRBJ2-1|TRBV13|-
TGTGCCAGCAGCCCTAGCGGGAGGGCCGGGCAGTTCTTC
CASSPSGRAGQFF
>TRBD2|TRBJ2-7|TRBV27|-
TGTGCCAGCAGCCCCTTGCAAGCGGGAGGGCCGCTAGAGCAGTACTTC
CASSPLQAGGPLEQYF
>TRBD2|TRBJ2-3|TRBV4-1|-
TGCGCCAGCAGCCAAGTGGGAACTAGCGGCACAGATACGCAGTATTTT
CASSQVGTSGTDTQYF
>TRBD1|TRBJ1-4|TRBV4-3|medium-sized
TGCGCCAGCAGCCAAGGGGCCGGGACAGGCAATGAAAAACTGTTTTTT
CASSQGAGTGNEKLFF
>TRBD1|TRBJ2-7|TRBV28|-
TGTGCCAGCAGTTCGGGGAGACAGGGAGCACCTTACGAGCAGTACTTC
CASSSGRQGAPYEQYF
>TRBD1|TRBJ1-1|TRBV7-9|once
TGTGCCAGCAGCCACCCCCCGGGACAGGGGACGACTGAAGCTTTCTTT
CASSHPPGQGTTEAFF
>TRBD2|TRBJ2-3|TRBV7-8|-
TGTGCCAGCAGCCAAGTAGGACTAGCGGAAAACCCCGGGGATACGCAGTATTTT
CASSQVGLAENPGDTQYF
>TRBD1|TRBJ1-1|TRBV6-4|-
TGTGCCAGCAGTGACTCTGTACAGGGGAGGACTGAAGCTTTCTTT
CASSDSVQGRTEAFF
>-|TRBJ1-4|TRBV6-1|-
TGTGCCAGCAGTGAAGCACCGTACAGAGTTAATGAAAAACTGTTTTTT
CASSEAPYRVNEKLFF
>-|TRBJ2-7|TRBV10-2|-
TGCGCCAGCAGTGATCCGGGAGAGTCCTACGAGCAGTACTTC
CASSDPGESYEQYF
>TRBD2|TRBJ2-7|TRBV14|-
TGTGCCAGCAGCCAAGATGGAATAGCGGGAGGGGTCCCCTACGAGCAGTACTTC
CASSQDGIAGGVPYEQYF
>TRBD2|TRBJ2-3|TRBV7-9|-
TGTGCCAGCAGCTTAGTTACTAGCGGGTACACAGATACGCAGTATTTT
CASSLVTSGYTDTQYF
>TRBD2|TRBJ2-2|TRBV4-1|-
TGCGCCAGCAGCCCACGTCAAGTAGCGGGGCTGAACACCGGGGAGCTGTTTTTT
CASSPRQVAGLNTGELFF
>TRBD2|TRBJ2-3|TRBV28|-
TGTGCCAGCGTGACTAGCCTGTTCACAGATACGCAGTATTTT
CASVTSLFTDTQYF
>-|TRBJ2-5|TRBV5-1|-
TGCGCCAGCAGCCGTGGAGAGACTCGTCAAGAGACCCAGTACTTC
CASSRGETRQETQYF
>-|TRBJ2-5|TRBV5-1|-
TGCGCCAGCAGCTTGGTGCCTAGCTGGTGGGAGACCCAGTACTTC
CASSLVPSWWETQYF
>TRBD1|TRBJ1-1|TRBV10-3|medium-sized
TGTGCCATCACCGGGGACAGGGAAACTGAAGCTTTCTTT
CAITGDRETEAFF
>TRBD2|TRBJ2-3|TRBV27|many
TGTGCCAGCAGTTTAACTAGCGGAAACACAGATACGCAGTATTTT
CASSLTSGNTDTQYF
>-|TRBJ1-2|TRBV5-1|-
TGCGCCAGCAGCTCAGGTCGCACGGATGGCTACACCTTC
CASSSGRTDGYTF
>-|TRBJ2-1|TRBV10-3|-
TGTGCCATCAGTGAGTCGCTTAGGGGGACCTACAATGAGCAGTTCTTC
CAISESLRGTYNEQFF
>TRBD1|TRBJ2-2|TRBV7-6|-
TGTGCCAGCAGCTCCCGGAAGGGGGCAGGGACCGGGGAGCTGTTTTTT
CASSSRKGAGTGELFF
>TRBD2|TRBJ2-7|TRBV7-2|once
TGTGCCAGCAGCTTACGCTTCCAGCGGGAGAAACCACCCTACGAGCAGTACTTC
CASSLRFQREKPPYEQYF